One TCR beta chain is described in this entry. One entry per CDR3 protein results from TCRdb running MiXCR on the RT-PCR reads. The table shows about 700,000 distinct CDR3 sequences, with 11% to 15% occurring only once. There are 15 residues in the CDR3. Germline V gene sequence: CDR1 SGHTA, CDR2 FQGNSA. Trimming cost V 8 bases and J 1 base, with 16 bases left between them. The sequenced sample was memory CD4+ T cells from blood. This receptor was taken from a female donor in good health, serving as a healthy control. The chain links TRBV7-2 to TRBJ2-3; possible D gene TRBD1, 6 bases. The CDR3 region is CASSPQGTGTDTQYF. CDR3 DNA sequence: TGTGCCAGCTCTCCCCAGGGGACCGGCACAGATACGCAGTATTTT.